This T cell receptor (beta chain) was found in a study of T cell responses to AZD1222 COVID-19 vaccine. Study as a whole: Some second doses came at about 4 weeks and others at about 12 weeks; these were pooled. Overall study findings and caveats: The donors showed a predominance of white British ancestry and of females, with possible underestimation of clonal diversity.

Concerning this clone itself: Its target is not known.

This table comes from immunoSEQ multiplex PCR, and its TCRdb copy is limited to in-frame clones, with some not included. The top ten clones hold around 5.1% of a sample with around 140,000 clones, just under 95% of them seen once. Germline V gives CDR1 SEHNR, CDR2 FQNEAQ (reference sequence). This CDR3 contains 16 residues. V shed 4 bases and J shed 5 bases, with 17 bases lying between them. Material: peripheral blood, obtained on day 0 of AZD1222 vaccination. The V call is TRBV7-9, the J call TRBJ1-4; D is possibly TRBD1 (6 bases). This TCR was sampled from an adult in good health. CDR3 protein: CASSSNLQGRNEKLFF. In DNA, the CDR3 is TGTGCCAGCAGCTCCAATTTACAGGGTAGGAATGAAAAACTGTTTTTT.